The 15 T cell receptor beta chains below were found in one sample sequenced in a study of blood T cell repertoires in COVID-19. TCRdb keeps only in-frame clones here, not all; method: immunoSEQ multiplex PCR. Of around 110,000 clones listed, over 75% are singletons. Sequences were obtained from peripheral blood. All receptors come from a human donor with active COVID-19. The donor label of this sample is uncertain.

The gene calls are TRBV5-6 and TRBJ2-7; 10 nucleotides align to TRBD1. The CDR3 has 15 amino acids. Trimming at V came to 4 bases and at J to 2 bases, leaving 6 bases not matched to a gene. Germline assignment: CDR1 SGHDT and CDR2 YYEEEE. CDR3 bases: TGTGCCAGCAGCCATATTGGGACAGGGGCCTACGAGCAGTACTTC. It specifies CASSHIGTGAYEQYF.

This chain uses TRBV6-2 or TRBV6-3 with TRBJ1-2; 8 bases match TRBD1. CDR3 length: 15 residues. Germline-derived CDR1 and CDR2 are MNHEY and SVGEGT. The J segment lost 5 bases and the V segment lost 4 bases, leaving 9 bases of the junction unmatched. The CDR3 sequence: CASSWRQGTSYGYTF. CDR3 nucleotide sequence: TGTGCCAGCAGTTGGAGACAGGGGACATCTTATGGCTACACCTTC.

The rearrangement uses TRBV19 and TRBJ1-4; 11 nucleotides line up with TRBD1. Germline CDR1 reads LNHDA; CDR2 reads SQIVND (reference sequence). The CDR3 sequence is 16 residues long. V lost 3 bases, J lost 6 bases, and 6 bases stayed unmatched. The CDR3 DNA reads as TGTGCCAGTAGTATCCTCGGACAGGGGGCGGATGAAAAACTGTTTTTT. This sequence encodes CASSILGQGADEKLFF.

The V call is TRBV18, the J call TRBJ1-1; a possible D gene is TRBD1 (5 bases). V lost 3 bases and J 9 bases, leaving 14 bases between the germline ends. The CDR3 is made up of 13 amino acids. Germline V gene sequence: CDR1 KGHSH, CDR2 LQKENI. The chain's CDR3 is CASSPQEGFKAFF. As DNA, the CDR3 is TGTGCCAGCTCACCTCAGGAGGGGTTCAAAGCTTTCTTT.

This sequence joins TRBV5-4 and TRBJ2-1; D is undetermined. Looked up from germline, CDR1 is SGHNT and CDR2 is YYREEE (reference sequence). The CDR3 length is 12 residues. Trimming removed 4 bases at V and 8 bases at J, with 10 bases between. The CDR3 DNA is TGTGCCAGCAGCCCATCCCTAGATGAGCAGTTCTTC. Its translation is CASSPSLDEQFF. Full variable domain (remainder filled in from reference TRBV5-4 and TRBJ2-1): ETGVTQSPTHLIKTRGQQVTLRCSSQSGHNTVSWYQQALGQGPQFIFQYYREEENGRGNFPPRFSGLQFPNYSSELNVNALELDDSALYLCASSPSLDEQFFGPGTRLTVL.

V and J are TRBV15 and TRBJ1-2, with 7 bases fitting TRBD1. The V and J ends lost 3 bases and 4 bases, in that order; junction bases with no gene match: 14. This CDR3 comprises 17 residues. Germline lookup yields CDR1 LNHNV and CDR2 YYDKDF (reference sequence). CDR3 in DNA: TGTGCCACCAGCAGGGGGACAGTGCTTACCAATACCTATGGCTACACCTTC. It encodes CATSRGTVLTNTYGYTF.

The chain employs TRBV6-5 and TRBJ2-2, with D possibly TRBD2 on 6 matching bases. V shed 5 bases and J shed 3 bases, with 10 bases lying between them. The V gene's germline CDR1 is MNHEY and CDR2 SVGAGI. The CDR3 runs 14 residues. CDR3 nucleotide sequence: TGTGCCAGCAGTCAGGACTATTACACCGGGGAGCTGTTTTTT. Its protein is CASSQDYYTGELFF.

CDR3 in amino acids: CASRPGGQETQYF. The CDR3 DNA is TGTGCCAGCAGGCCAGGGGGGCAAGAGACCCAGTACTTC. The genes are TRBV7-2 and TRBJ2-5; D might be TRBD1 (7 bases). The CDR3 sequence is 13 residues long. The V gene lost 6 bases and the J gene lost 2 bases, with 10 bases spanning the gap. In germline, CDR1 is SGHTA, CDR2 FQGNSA.

Written as DNA, the CDR3 is TGTGCCAGCAGTGATATAGGGCAGGGGAACACTGAAGCTTTCTTT. This gives the protein CASSDIGQGNTEAFF. The chain uses TRBV2 and TRBJ1-1; D is perhaps TRBD1 (5 bases). The CDR3 is made up of 15 amino acids. Trimming pared 3 bases from V and 1 base from J, leaving 12 bases between. CDR1 and CDR2 from the germline V gene are SNHLY and FYNNEI.

The rearrangement uses TRBV9 and TRBJ2-7, with D uncertain. Looked up from germline, CDR1 is SGDLS and CDR2 is YYNGEE. This CDR3 spans 14 amino acids. Deletions cut 0 bases from V and 2 bases from J, with 9 bases between. CDR3 nucleotides: TGTGCCAGCAGCGTAGGGCCGGAGACCTACGAGCAGTACTTC. This translates into CASSVGPETYEQYF.

The V and J genes are TRBV5-1 and TRBJ1-4, with 7 bases that match TRBD1. Trimming at V came to 0 bases and at J to 2 bases, leaving 7 bases not matched to a gene. The germline gives CDR1 SGHRS, CDR2 YFSETQ. CDR3 length: 17 residues. The CDR3 spells CASSLGPDRDTNEKLFF. CDR3 nucleotides: TGCGCCAGCAGCTTGGGGCCCGACAGGGATACTAATGAAAAACTGTTTTTT. Variable domain in full (rest from reference TRBV5-1 and TRBJ1-4): KAGVTQTPRYLIKTRGQQVTLSCSPISGHRSVSWYQQTPGQGLQFLFEYFSETQRNKGNFPGRFSGRQFSNSRSEMNVSTLELGDSALYLCASSLGPDRDTNEKLFFGSGTQLSVL.

The V and J genes are TRBV2 and TRBJ1-5; weak D call: TRBD1 (5 bases). Looked up from germline, CDR1 is SNHLY and CDR2 is FYNNEI. The ends were cut back, 7 bases at V and 1 base at J, with 17 bases in the middle. The CDR3 contains 16 residues. CDR3 sequence (DNA): TGTGCCAGCATGGTTGGGGTAAGGGGAAGCAATCAGCCCCAGCATTTT. Translated, it gives CASMVGVRGSNQPQHF.

The chain uses TRBV28 and TRBJ2-3; D is perhaps TRBD2 (5 bases). This CDR3 comprises 14 residues. In germline, CDR1 is MDHEN, CDR2 SYDVKM. V gave up 5 bases and J gave up 4 bases, with 13 bases separating them. The CDR3 reads CASSPGSRPDTQYF. The CDR3 DNA reads as TGTGCCAGCAGTCCTGGGAGCCGGCCAGATACGCAGTATTTT.

The rearrangement joins TRBV6-5 to TRBJ2-3; D is uncertain. Trimming removed 2 bases from V and 0 bases from J, with 12 bases in between. CDR3 length: 16 amino acids. The germline CDR1 and CDR2 sequences are MNHEY and SVGAGI. The CDR3 region has the DNA TGTGCCAGCAGTTACCGGAACTACGGAAGCACAGATACGCAGTATTTT. This translates into CASSYRNYGSTDTQYF.

This clone has a single count. This chain uses TRBV6-5 with TRBJ2-1; maybe TRBD1 (7 bases). Per germline, CDR1 MNHEY and CDR2 SVGAGI. V lost 3 bases and J lost 12, with 12 bases in between. The CDR3 runs to 12 residues. DNA of the CDR3: TGTGCCAGCAGTTATCAGGGGGGAGGGCAGTTCTTC. This translates into CASSYQGGGQFF.